The rows below give T cell receptor beta chains drawn from one sample of a study of beta chain features in type 1 diabetes. Sequencing used immunoSEQ multiplex PCR; TCRdb keeps in-frame clones, though not all of them. The table includes about 44,000 clones, 51% detected once. The sequencing sample was made of Tregs from blood. These receptors were taken from a woman younger than 30 in good health. The CDR3 runs from the conserved cysteine through the conserved F or W. A D gene is named only where the DNA matches it firmly. Expanded clones are given a class, and other clones once, few, many or no size at all.

j_call v_call d_call clone_size cdr3_nt cdr3_aa
TRBJ2-1 TRBV19 TRBD2 few TGTGCCAGTAGTATGAGGTTCGGGCTAGCGGGAAATGAGCAGTTCTTC CASSMRFGLAGNEQFF
TRBJ1-4 TRBV7-9 - few TGTGCCAGCGGCAGGGCTAATGAAAAACTGTTTTTT CASGRANEKLFF
TRBJ2-1 TRBV30 TRBD1 once TGTGCCTGGACCACAGGGACAGGGGGGTACAATGAGCAGTTCTTC CAWTTGTGGYNEQFF
TRBJ2-7 TRBV28 - - TGTGCCAGCAGTTTGAACATTTACGAGCAGTACTTC CASSLNIYEQYF
TRBJ2-7 TRBV25-1 TRBD2 - TGTGCCAGCAGCGTCAGTCTAGCGGGAGAACCCTACGAGCAGTACTTC CASSVSLAGEPYEQYF
TRBJ2-3 TRBV5-1 TRBD2 - TGCGCCAGCAGACTAGCGGTTAGCACAGATACGCAGTATTTT CASRLAVSTDTQYF
TRBJ1-6 TRBV2 TRBD1 - TGTGCCAGCAAGAAATTACAGGGGGAGAATTCACCCCTCCACTTT CASKKLQGENSPLHF
TRBJ1-2 TRBV5-6 TRBD1 few TGTGCCAGCAGCCTACCGACAGGGCGCGGCTACACCTTC CASSLPTGRGYTF
TRBJ2-7 TRBV28 TRBD2 - TGTGCCAGCAGTCCCGTCCGCTCCGGACTAGCGGGAGGTAGGGACCACGAGCAGTACTTC CASSPVRSGLAGGRDHEQYF
TRBJ2-2 TRBV7-2 - - TGTGCCAGCAGCTTGGACGGAGCGGGTAACACCGGGGAGCTGTTTTTT CASSLDGAGNTGELFF
TRBJ1-1 TRBV5-1 - - TGCGCCAGCAGCTTGACCCCACCGACAGGCCCAAAGGAAGCTTTCTTT CASSLTPPTGPKEAFF
TRBJ2-1 TRBV30 - - TGTGCCTGGACTAACTGGAATGAGCAGTTCTTC CAWTNWNEQFF
TRBJ2-1 TRBV5-4 TRBD2 - TGTGCCAGCAGCTTAAAGGTTAGCGGGAGGTCCAATGAGCAGTTCTTC CASSLKVSGRSNEQFF
TRBJ2-3 TRBV11-2 - - TGTGCCAGCCTTGTGGGCTTAGCAGGGGATACGCAGTATTTT CASLVGLAGDTQYF
TRBJ2-1 TRBV5-1 TRBD1 - TGCGCCAGCAGCCGACAGGGGCGCGGCAATGAGCAGTTCTTC CASSRQGRGNEQFF
TRBJ2-1 TRBV6-5 - few TGTGCCAGCGGACAGAACGAATACAATGAGCAGTTCTTC CASGQNEYNEQFF
TRBJ1-1 TRBV29-1 TRBD1 few TGCAGCGCCCGGACAGGGGGCATCACTGAAGCTTTCTTT CSARTGGITEAFF
TRBJ2-7 TRBV28 TRBD1 few TGTGCCAGCAGGGACAGTGGGACAGCCTACGAGCAGTACTTC CASRDSGTAYEQYF
TRBJ1-5 TRBV2 - - TGTGCCAGCAGTGAAGCGCAGGGTAGCAATCAGCCCCAGCATTTT CASSEAQGSNQPQHF
TRBJ2-1 TRBV6-6 TRBD2 - TGTGCCAGCAGACACGGGACTAGCGGGAATAATGAGCAGTTCTTC CASRHGTSGNNEQFF
TRBJ1-5 TRBV4-1 - - TGCGCCAGCAGCCCCACAGGCCCTCCCTATCCCCAGCATTTT CASSPTGPPYPQHF
TRBJ2-1 TRBV6-4 - - TGTGCCAGCAGTGATCCCTTACCGAGCTCCTACAATGAGCAGTTCTTC CASSDPLPSSYNEQFF
TRBJ1-4 TRBV2 - - TGTGCCAGCAGCGCACAGGGAGTCACTAATGAAAAACTGTTTTTT CASSAQGVTNEKLFF
TRBJ1-2 TRBV9 - - TGTGCCAGCAGCGTTGGCGGCTACTATGGCTACACCTTC CASSVGGYYGYTF
TRBJ2-1 TRBV6-1 TRBD2 - TGTGCCAGCAGTGACGTAGGACTAGCGGGCTACAATGAGCAGTTCTTC CASSDVGLAGYNEQFF
TRBJ2-5 TRBV11-1 TRBD1 - TGTGCCAGCAGCTTCCCCGGGACAGGGGAAGAGACCCAGTACTTC CASSFPGTGEETQYF
TRBJ2-7 TRBV28 TRBD2 - TGTGCCAGCAGTACCAGCGGGAGCCTCTCCTACGAGCAGTACTTC CASSTSGSLSYEQYF
TRBJ2-3 TRBV27 - - TGTGCCAGCAGGCCCTGGACATCCTCGAAGTGGGGTACAGATACGCAGTATTTT CASRPWTSSKWGTDTQYF
TRBJ1-3 TRBV6-5 - - TGTGCCAGCAGTAAGACAAACGGAAACACCATATATTTT CASSKTNGNTIYF